This T cell receptor beta chain was sequenced during a study of cytomegalovirus exposure and HLA in healthy donors. This CDR3 region has 14 residues. Germline lookup yields CDR1 SEHNR and CDR2 FQNEAQ (reference sequence). The V gene end was trimmed by 2 bases and the J gene end by 8 bases; junction bases not matched to a gene: 8. Sequenced by immunoSEQ multiplex PCR; TCRdb stores in-frame clones only, minus some. There are about 160,000 clones in the sample; roughly 86% occur only once, and 9% to 12% lies in the top ten. This clone was picked up a small number of times. The sequence was collected from a woman aged 18-30 years in good health and CMV-seropositive. The rearrangement uses TRBV7-9 and TRBJ1-2; 7 bases agree with TRBD1. Sequenced sample: PBMCs. CDR3 amino acids: CASSLRQDRMGYTF. The CDR3 DNA is TGTGCCAGCAGCTTAAGACAGGACAGGATGGGCTACACCTTC.